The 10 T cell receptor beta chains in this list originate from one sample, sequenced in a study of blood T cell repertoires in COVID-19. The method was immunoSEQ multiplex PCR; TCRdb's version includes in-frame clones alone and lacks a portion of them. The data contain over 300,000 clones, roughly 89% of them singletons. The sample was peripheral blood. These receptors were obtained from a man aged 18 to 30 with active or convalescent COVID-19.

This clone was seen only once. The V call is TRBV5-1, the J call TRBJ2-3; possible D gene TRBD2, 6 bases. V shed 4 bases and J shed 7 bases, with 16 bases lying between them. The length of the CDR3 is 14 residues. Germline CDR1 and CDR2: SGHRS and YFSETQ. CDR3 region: CASSPGDGINTQYF. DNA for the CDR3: TGCGCCAGCAGCCCGGGGGACGGGATAAATACGCAGTATTTT.

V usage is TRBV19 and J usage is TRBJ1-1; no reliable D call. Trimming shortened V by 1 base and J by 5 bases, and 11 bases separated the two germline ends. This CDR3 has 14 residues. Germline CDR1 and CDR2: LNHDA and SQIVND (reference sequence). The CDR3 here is CASSIAQLGTEAFF. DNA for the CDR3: TGTGCCAGTAGTATAGCCCAACTTGGTACTGAAGCTTTCTTT. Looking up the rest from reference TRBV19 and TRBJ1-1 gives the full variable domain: DGGITQSPKYLFRKEGQNVTLSCEQNLNHDAMYWYRQDPGQGLRLIYYSQIVNDFQKGDIAEGYSVSREKKESFPLTVTSAQKNPTAFYLCASSIAQLGTEAFFGQGTRLTVV.

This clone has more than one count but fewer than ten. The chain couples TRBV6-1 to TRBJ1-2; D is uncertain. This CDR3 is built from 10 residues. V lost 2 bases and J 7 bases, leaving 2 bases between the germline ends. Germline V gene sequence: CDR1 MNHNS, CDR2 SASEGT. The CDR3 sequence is CASSERGYTF. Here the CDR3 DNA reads TGTGCCAGCAGTGAACGTGGCTACACCTTC.

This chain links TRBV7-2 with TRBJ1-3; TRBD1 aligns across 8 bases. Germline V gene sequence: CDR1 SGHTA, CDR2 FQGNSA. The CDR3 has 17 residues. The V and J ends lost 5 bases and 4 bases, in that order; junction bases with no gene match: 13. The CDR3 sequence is CASSQGPLTGEGNTIYF. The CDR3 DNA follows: TGTGCCAGCAGCCAGGGGCCCCTGACAGGGGAAGGAAACACCATATATTTT.

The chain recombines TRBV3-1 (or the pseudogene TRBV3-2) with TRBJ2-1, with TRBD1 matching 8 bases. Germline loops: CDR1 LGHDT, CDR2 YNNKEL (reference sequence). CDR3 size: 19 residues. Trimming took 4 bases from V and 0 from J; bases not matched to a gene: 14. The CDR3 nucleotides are TGTGCCAGCAGCCGTCCTCCCGGGACAGGCCGGTTCTCCTACAATGAGCAGTTCTTC. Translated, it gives CASSRPPGTGRFSYNEQFF.

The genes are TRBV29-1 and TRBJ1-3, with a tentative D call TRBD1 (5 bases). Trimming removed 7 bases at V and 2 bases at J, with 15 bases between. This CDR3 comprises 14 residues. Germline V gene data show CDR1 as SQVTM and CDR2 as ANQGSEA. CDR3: CSALTVPPGNTIYF. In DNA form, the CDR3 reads TGCAGCGCCCTGACAGTTCCCCCTGGAAACACCATATATTTT.

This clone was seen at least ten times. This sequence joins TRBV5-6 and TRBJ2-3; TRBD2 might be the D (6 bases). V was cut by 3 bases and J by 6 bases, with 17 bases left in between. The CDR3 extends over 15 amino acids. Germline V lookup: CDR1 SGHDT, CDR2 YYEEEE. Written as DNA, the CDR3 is TGTGCCAGCAGCTACCCGGGAGCCAATGGGGATACGCAGTATTTT. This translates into CASSYPGANGDTQYF.

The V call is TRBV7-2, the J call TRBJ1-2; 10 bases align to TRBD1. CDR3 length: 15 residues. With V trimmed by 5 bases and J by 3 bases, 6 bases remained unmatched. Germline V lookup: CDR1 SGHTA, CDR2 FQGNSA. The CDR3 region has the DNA TGTGCCAGCAGCAACGACAGGGGGCGGGACTATGGCTACACCTTC. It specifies CASSNDRGRDYGYTF.

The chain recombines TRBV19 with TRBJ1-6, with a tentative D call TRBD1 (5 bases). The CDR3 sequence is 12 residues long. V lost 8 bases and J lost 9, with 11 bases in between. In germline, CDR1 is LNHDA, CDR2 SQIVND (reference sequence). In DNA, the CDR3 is TGTGCCAGTGCAGGGCCGCCTTCACCCCTCCACTTT. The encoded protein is CASAGPPSPLHF.

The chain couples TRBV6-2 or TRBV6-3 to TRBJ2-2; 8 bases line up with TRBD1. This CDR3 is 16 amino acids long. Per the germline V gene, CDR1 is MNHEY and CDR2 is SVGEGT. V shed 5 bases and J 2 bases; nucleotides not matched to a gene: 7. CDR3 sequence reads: CASSVRTGTNTGELFF. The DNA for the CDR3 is TGTGCCAGCAGTGTGCGGACAGGGACAAACACCGGGGAGCTGTTTTTT.